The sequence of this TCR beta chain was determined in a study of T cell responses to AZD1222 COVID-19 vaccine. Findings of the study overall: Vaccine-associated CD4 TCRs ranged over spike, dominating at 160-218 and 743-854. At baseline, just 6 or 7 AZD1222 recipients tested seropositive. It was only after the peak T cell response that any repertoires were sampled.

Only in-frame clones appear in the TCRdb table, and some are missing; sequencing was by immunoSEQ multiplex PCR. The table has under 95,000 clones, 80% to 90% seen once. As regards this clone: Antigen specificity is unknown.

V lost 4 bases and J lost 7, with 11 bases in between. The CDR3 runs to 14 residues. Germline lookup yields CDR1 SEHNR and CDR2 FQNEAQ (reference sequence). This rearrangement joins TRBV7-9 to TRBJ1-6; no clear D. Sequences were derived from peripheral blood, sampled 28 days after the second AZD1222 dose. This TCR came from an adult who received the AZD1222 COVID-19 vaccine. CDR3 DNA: TGTGCCAGCAGCTCCGTTAGGGAGAATTCACCCCTCCACTTT. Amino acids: CASSSVRENSPLHF.